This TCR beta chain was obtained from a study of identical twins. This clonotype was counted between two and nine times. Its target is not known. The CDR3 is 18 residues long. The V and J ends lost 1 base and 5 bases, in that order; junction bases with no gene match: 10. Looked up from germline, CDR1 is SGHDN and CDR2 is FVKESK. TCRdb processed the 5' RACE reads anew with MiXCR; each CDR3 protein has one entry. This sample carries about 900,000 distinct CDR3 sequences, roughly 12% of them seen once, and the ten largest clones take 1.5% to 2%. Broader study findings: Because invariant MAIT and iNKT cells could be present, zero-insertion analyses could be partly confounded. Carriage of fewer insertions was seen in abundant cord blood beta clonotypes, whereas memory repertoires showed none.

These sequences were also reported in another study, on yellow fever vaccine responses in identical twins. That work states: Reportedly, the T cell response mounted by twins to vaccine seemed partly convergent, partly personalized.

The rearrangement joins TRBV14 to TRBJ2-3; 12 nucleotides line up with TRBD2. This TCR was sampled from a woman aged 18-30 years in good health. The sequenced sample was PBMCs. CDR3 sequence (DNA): TGTGCCAGCAGCCAAGTGGCTAGCGGGAGGGCCTTGGGAGATACGCAGTATTTT. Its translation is CASSQVASGRALGDTQYF.